This passage covers 3 T cell receptor beta chains from one sample sequenced in a study of T cell responses to AZD1222 COVID-19 vaccine. Libraries were prepared by immunoSEQ multiplex PCR; TCRdb keeps only in-frame clonotypes and omits some of them. The table records about 99,000 clones, 91% of them present only once. The sequencing used peripheral blood, collected on day 0 of AZD1222 vaccination. These receptors originate from an adult in good health.

The chain is built from TRBV12-3 or TRBV12-4 and TRBJ1-2; D might be TRBD1 (5 bases). This CDR3 region has 13 residues. V was pared by 7 bases and J by 5 bases, with 14 bases between. The CDR3 region is CASKPSGKYGYTF. The CDR3 bases are TGTGCCAGCAAACCCTCAGGGAAATATGGCTACACCTTC.

This chain connects TRBV4-1 to TRBJ1-1; no firm D call. The CDR3 has 15 residues. Germline lookup yields CDR1 MGHRA and CDR2 YSYEKL. The V end was cut by 0 bases, the J end by 0 bases, with 8 bases between. CDR3 sequence reads: CASSQELFMNTEAFF. CDR3 nucleotide sequence: TGCGCCAGCAGCCAAGAATTGTTCATGAACACTGAAGCTTTCTTT.

The gene calls are TRBV28 and TRBJ1-1; D is possibly TRBD1 (5 bases). Deletions cut 7 bases from V and 3 bases from J, with 12 bases between. The CDR3 runs to 13 residues. The germline gives CDR1 MDHEN, CDR2 SYDVKM. CDR3 amino acids: CASTSGSDTEAFF. CDR3 DNA sequence: TGTGCCAGCACGTCAGGGTCGGACACTGAAGCTTTCTTT.